The subject of this entry is one TCR beta chain. Its specificity is unknown. At one end, the junction sequence differs from germline, possibly due to a read error. CDR3 length equals 14 residues. Germline loops: CDR1 LNHDA, CDR2 SQIVND (reference sequence). Researchers ran the PCR with 60 Vbeta and 13 Jbeta primers. Libraries were prepared by immunoSEQ multiplex PCR; TCRdb keeps only in-frame clonotypes and omits some of them. This sample has approximately 95,000 clones, with about 81% found just once. The entry originates in a study of cytomegalovirus exposure and HLA in healthy donors. General study results and limits: Reported results showed that the classifier diagnosed cytomegalovirus status with high specificity and sensitivity. Later on, an analysis tied roughly 17,000 TCR beta sequences to HLA alleles at 0.05 false discovery rate. Researchers catalogued about 150 TCR beta chains as cytomegalovirus-associated. The authors later found TCR association rates varying by HLA locus, with DRB1 most and HLA-C fewest.

The chain has TRBV19 and TRBJ2-1, with 7 bases that match TRBD2. Sequences were obtained from PBMCs. The receptor was derived from a woman in her thirties or forties in good health and CMV-seropositive. The CDR3 reads CASSQRLAYSEQFF. CDR3 sequence (DNA): TGTGCCAGTAGTCAGAGACTAGCCTACAGTGAGCAGTTCTTC.